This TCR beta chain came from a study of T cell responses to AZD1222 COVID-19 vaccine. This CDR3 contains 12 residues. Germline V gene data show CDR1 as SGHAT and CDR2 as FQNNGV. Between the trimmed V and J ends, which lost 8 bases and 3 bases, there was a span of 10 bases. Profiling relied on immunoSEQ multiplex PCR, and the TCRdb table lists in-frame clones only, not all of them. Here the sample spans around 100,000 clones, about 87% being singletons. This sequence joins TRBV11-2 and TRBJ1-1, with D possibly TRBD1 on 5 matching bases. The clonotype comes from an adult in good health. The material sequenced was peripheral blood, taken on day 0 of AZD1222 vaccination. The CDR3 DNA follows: TGTGCCAGCGGACAAGTTTACACTGAAGCTTTCTTT. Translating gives CASGQVYTEAFF.